The 4 T cell receptor beta chains listed next were all sequenced from one sample in a study of blood T cell repertoires in COVID-19. Produced via immunoSEQ multiplex PCR; TCRdb's table is partial and in-frame only. The data show around 150,000 clones, about 85% seen once. Input material: peripheral blood. The origin of the receptors is a human donor with acute or convalescent COVID-19. The donor label of this sample is uncertain.

This clone was found a few times. V gene TRBV4-1 combines with J gene TRBJ2-1; 7 bases fit TRBD2. The V segment lost 0 bases and the J segment 3 bases; nucleotides outside the gene matches: 11. The CDR3 runs 18 residues. Germline CDR1 MGHRA, CDR2 YSYEKL. Here the CDR3 DNA reads TGCGCCAGCAGCCAAGAGTCTATAGGGGTAGCGGGCTACAATGAGCAGTTCTTC. Its translation is CASSQESIGVAGYNEQFF.

This chain joins TRBV28 and TRBJ1-1; D is uncertain. The CDR3 runs 11 residues. Germline-derived CDR1 and CDR2 are MDHEN and SYDVKM. V lost 2 bases and J 8 bases, leaving 6 bases between the germline ends. CDR3 region: CASSLMREAFF. CDR3 nucleotide sequence: TGTGCCAGCAGTTTAATGCGGGAAGCTTTCTTT. The full variable domain, with the rest looked up from reference TRBV28 and TRBJ1-1, is DVKVTQSSRYLVKRTGEKVFLECVQDMDHENMFWYRQDPGLGLRLIYFSYDVKMKEKGDIPEGYSVSREKKERFSLILESASTNQTSMYLCASSLMREAFFGQGTRLTVV.

This chain joins TRBV27 and TRBJ2-2, with 10 bases fitting TRBD2. The CDR3 sequence is 21 residues long. With V trimmed by 3 bases and J by 7 bases, 23 bases remained unmatched. Germline V lookup: CDR1 MNHEY, CDR2 SMNVEV (reference sequence). This chain's CDR3 is CASSFGLPFTSGAVVGGELFF. CDR3 bases: TGTGCCAGCAGTTTTGGCCTTCCGTTTACTAGCGGGGCGGTGGTGGGCGGGGAGCTGTTTTTT.

This clone was seen only once. The chain links TRBV9 to TRBJ2-1; weak D call: TRBD1 (6 bases). The length of the CDR3 is 15 residues. From germline, CDR1 is SGDLS and CDR2 YYNGEE. V was cut by 4 bases and J by 2 bases, with 13 bases left in between. CDR3 sequence: CASSIQGTPYNEQFF. CDR3 in DNA: TGTGCCAGCAGCATACAGGGTACTCCCTACAATGAGCAGTTCTTC.